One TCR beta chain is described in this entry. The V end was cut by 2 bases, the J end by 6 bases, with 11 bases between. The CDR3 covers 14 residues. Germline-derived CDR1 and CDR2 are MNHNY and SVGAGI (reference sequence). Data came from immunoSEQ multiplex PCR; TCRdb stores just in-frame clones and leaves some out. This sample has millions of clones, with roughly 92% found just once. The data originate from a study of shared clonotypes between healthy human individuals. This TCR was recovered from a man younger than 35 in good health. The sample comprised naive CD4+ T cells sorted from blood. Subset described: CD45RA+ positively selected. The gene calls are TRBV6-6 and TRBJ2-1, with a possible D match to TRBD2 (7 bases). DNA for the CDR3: TGTGCCAGCAGTTACGGACTAGGGGGCAATGAGCAGTTCTTC. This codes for CASSYGLGGNEQFF.